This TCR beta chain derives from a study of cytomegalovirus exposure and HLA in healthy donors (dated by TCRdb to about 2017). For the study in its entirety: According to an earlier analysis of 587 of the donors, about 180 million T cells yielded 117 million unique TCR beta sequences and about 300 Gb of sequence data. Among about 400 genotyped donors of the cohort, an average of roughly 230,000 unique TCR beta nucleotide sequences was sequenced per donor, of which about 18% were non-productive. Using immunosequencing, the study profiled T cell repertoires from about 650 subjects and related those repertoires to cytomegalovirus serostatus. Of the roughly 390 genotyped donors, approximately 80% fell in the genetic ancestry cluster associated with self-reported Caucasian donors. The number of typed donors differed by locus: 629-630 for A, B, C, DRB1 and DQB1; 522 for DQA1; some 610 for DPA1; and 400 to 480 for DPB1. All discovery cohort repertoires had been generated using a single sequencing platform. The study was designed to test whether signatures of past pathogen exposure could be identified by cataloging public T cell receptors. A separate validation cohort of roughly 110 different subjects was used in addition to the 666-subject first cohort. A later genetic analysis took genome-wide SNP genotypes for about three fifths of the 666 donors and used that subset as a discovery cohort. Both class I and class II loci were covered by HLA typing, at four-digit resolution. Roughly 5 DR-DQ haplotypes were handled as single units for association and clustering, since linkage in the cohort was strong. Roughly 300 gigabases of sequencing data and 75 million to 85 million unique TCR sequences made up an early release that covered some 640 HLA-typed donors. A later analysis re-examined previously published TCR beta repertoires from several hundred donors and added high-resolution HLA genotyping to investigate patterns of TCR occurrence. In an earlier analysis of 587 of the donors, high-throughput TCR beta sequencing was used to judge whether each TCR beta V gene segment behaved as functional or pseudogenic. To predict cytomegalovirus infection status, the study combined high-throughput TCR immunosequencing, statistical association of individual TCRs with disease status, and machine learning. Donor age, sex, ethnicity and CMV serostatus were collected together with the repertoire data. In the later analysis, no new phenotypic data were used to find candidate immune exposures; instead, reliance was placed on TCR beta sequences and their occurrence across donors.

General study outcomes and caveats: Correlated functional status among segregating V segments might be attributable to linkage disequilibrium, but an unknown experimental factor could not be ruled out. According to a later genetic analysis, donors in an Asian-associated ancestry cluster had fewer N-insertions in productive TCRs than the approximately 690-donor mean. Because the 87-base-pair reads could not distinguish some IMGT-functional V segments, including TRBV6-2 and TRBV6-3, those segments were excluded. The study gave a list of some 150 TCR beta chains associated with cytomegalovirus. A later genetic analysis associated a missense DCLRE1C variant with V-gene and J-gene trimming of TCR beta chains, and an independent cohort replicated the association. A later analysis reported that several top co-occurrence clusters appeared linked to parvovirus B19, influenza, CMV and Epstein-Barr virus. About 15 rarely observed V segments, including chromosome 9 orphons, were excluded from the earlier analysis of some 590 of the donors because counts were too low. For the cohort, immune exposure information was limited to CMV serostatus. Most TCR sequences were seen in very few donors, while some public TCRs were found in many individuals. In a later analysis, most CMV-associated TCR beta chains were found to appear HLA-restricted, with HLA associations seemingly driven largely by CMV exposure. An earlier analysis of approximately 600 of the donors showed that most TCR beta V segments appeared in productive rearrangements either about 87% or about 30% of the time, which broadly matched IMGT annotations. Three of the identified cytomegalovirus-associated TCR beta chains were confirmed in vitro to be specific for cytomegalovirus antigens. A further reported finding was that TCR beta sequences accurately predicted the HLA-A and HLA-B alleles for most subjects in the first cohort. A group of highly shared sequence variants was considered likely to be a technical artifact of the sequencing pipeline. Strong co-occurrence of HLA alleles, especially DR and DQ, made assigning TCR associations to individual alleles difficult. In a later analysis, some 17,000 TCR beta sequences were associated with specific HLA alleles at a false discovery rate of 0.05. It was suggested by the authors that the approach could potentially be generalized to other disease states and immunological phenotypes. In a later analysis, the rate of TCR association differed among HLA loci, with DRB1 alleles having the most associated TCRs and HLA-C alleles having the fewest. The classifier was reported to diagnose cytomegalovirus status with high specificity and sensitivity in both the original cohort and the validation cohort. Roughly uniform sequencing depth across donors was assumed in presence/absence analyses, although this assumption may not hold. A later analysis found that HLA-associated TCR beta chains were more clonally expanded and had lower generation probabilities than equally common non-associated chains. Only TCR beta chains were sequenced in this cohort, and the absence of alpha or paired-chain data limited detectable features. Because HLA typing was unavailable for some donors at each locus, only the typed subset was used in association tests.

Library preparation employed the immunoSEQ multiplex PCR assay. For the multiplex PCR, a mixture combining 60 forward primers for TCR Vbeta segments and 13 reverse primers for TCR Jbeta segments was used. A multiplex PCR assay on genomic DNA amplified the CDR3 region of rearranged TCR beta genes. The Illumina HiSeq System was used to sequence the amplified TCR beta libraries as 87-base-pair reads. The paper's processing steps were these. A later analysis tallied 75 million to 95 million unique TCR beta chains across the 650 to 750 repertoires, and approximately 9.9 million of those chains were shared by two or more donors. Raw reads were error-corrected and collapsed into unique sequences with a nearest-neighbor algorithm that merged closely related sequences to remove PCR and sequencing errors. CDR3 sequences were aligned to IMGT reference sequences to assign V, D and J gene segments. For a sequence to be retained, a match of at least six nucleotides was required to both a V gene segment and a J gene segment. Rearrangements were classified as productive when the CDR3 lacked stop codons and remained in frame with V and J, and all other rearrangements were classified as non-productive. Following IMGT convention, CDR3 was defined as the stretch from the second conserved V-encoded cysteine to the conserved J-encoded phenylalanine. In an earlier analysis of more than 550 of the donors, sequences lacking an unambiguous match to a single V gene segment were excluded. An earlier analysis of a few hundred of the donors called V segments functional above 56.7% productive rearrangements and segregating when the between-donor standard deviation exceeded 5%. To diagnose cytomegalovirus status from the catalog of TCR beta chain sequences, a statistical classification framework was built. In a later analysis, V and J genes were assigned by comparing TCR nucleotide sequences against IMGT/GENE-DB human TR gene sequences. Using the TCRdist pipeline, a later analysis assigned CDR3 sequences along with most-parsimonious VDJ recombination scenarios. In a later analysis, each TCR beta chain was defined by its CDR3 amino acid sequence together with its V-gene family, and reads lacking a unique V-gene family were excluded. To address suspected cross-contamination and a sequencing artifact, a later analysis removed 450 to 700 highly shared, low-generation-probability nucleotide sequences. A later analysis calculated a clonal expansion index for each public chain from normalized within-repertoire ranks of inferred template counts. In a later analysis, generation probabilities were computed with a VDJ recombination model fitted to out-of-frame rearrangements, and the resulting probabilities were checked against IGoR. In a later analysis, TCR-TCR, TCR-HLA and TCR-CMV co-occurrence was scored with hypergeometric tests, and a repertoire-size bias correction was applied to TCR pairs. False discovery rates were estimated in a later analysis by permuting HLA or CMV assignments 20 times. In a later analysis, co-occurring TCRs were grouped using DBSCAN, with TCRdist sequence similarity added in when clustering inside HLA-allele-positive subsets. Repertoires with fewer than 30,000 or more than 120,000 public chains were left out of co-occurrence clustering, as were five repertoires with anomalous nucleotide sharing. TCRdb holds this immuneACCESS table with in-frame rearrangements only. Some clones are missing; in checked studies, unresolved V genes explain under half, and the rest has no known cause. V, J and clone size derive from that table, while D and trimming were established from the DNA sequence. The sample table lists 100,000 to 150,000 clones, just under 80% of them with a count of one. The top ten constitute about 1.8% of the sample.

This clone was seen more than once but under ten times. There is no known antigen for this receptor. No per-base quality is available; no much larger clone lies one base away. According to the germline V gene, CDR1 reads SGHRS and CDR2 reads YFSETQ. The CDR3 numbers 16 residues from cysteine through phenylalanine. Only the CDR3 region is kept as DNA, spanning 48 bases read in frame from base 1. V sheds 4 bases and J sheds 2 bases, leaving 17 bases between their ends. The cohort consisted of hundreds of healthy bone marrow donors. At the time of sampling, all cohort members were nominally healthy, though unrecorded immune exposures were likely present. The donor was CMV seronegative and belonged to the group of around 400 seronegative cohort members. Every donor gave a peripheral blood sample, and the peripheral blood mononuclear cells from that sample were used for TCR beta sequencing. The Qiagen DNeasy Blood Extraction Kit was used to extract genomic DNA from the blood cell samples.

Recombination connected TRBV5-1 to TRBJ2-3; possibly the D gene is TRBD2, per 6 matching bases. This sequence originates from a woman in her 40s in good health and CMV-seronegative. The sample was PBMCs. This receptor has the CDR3 CASSQGSRGSTDTQYF. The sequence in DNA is TGCGCCAGCAGCCAAGGGAGTCGGGGGTCCACAGATACGCAGTATTTT.